The 14 T cell receptor beta chains below all came from one sample that was sequenced in a study of cytomegalovirus exposure and HLA in healthy donors. PCR primers comprised 60 Vbeta and 13 Jbeta primers. The assay was immunoSEQ multiplex PCR, and TCRdb's table has in-frame clones only and misses some. This table holds about 120,000 clones. The sequencing input was PBMCs. The receptors derive from a man younger than 45 in good health and CMV-seronegative.

The rearrangement links TRBV7-9 to TRBJ2-7; 7 bases are a match to TRBD1. The CDR3 has 14 residues. Looked up from germline, CDR1 is SEHNR and CDR2 is FQNEAQ (reference sequence). V lost 4 bases, J lost 2 bases, and 5 bases stayed unmatched. Written as DNA, the CDR3 is TGTGCCAGCAGCTCGACAGGGAACCCCTACGAGCAGTACTTC. Translated, it gives CASSSTGNPYEQYF. Full variable domain (outside the CDR3, taken from reference TRBV7-9 and TRBJ2-7): DTGVSQNPRHKITKRGQNVTFRCDPISEHNRLYWYRQTLGQGPEFLTYFQNEAQLEKSRLLSDRFSAERPKGSFSTLEIQRTEQGDSAMYLCASSSTGNPYEQYFGPGTRLTVT.

The chain combines TRBV7-2 with TRBJ1-5, with D uncertain. The germline CDR1 and CDR2 sequences are SGHTA and FQGNSA. The CDR3 loop spans 13 amino acids. V was trimmed by 2 bases and J by 6 bases, leaving 8 bases between them. The CDR3 DNA sequence: TGTGCCAGCAGCTTAAAAGTCGGTCAGCCCCAGCATTTT. Translating it yields CASSLKVGQPQHF.

The chain has TRBV5-1 and TRBJ2-3; TRBD2 aligns across 9 bases. Germline-derived CDR1 and CDR2 are SGHRS and YFSETQ. This CDR3 has 18 residues. Losses at the gene ends were 0 bases for V and 1 base for J; bases not matched to a gene: 9. The CDR3 spells CASSLGIAGDWGTDTQYF. DNA for the CDR3: TGCGCCAGCAGCTTGGGAATAGCGGGGGATTGGGGCACAGATACGCAGTATTTT.

The chain has TRBV7-8 and TRBJ1-2; 7 positions agree with TRBD1. The germline gives CDR1 SGHVS, CDR2 FQNEAQ. V trimming: 1 base; J trimming: 5 bases; junction bases outside the gene matches: 13. The CDR3 extends over 17 amino acids. The CDR3 region has the DNA TGTGCCAGCAGCTTAGGAGGGACAGCTGCCGGAGGGTATGGCTACACCTTC. This encodes CASSLGGTAAGGYGYTF. The full variable domain, with the rest looked up from reference TRBV7-8 and TRBJ1-2, is GAGVSQSPRYKVAKRGQDVALRCDPISGHVSLFWYQQALGQGPEFLTYFQNEAQLDKSGLPSDRFFAERPEGSVSTLKIQRTQQEDSAVYLCASSLGGTAAGGYGYTFGSGTRLTVV.

CDR3 amino acids: CASSPIRDRAYEQYF. DNA of the CDR3: TGTGCCAGCAGCCCGATAAGGGACAGGGCCTACGAGCAGTACTTC. V is TRBV11-2 and J is TRBJ2-7; TRBD1 matches 9 bases. The V and J ends lost 5 bases and 2 bases, in that order; junction bases with no gene match: 7. The length of the CDR3 is 15 residues. Germline values: CDR1 SGHAT, CDR2 FQNNGV.

The rearrangement joins TRBV6-6 to TRBJ2-1; D gene uncertain. V lost 2 bases, J lost 0 bases, and 5 bases lay in between. This CDR3 has 14 residues. Germline V gene sequence: CDR1 MNHNY, CDR2 SVGAGI (reference sequence). CDR3 in amino acids: CASSYVDSYNEQFF. The CDR3 bases are TGTGCCAGCAGTTACGTAGACTCCTACAATGAGCAGTTCTTC.

V usage is TRBV5-1 and J usage is TRBJ1-2; 7 nucleotides align to TRBD1. Germline CDR1 and CDR2: SGHRS and YFSETQ. The trim removed 4 bases at V and 8 bases at J, leaving 20 bases unmatched. The CDR3 is made up of 17 amino acids. Here the CDR3 reads CASSRPGQNTRNGGYTF. The CDR3 coding sequence is TGCGCCAGCAGCCGGCCGGGACAGAACACTCGAAATGGGGGCTACACCTTC.

The chain couples TRBV11-2 to TRBJ1-2, with a possible D match to TRBD1 (6 bases). V was pared by 1 base and J by 6 bases, with 12 bases between. The CDR3 extends over 14 amino acids. The germline V gene encodes CDR1 SGHAT and CDR2 FQNNGV. For the CDR3, the DNA is TGTGCCAGCAGCTTAGTAGGGCCAGGGGATGGCTACACCTTC. This gives the protein CASSLVGPGDGYTF.

V gene TRBV2 combines with J gene TRBJ2-3; the D is unclear. V was trimmed by 3 bases and J by 4 bases, leaving 8 bases between them. CDR3 length: 13 amino acids. CDR1 and CDR2 from the germline V gene are SNHLY and FYNNEI. CDR3 DNA: TGTGCCAGCAGTGATTCTAGTGCAGATACGCAGTATTTT. This encodes CASSDSSADTQYF.

This rearrangement joins TRBV5-1 to TRBJ2-3; TRBD1 agrees at 9 bases. The CDR3 sequence is 14 residues long. The V gene's germline CDR1 is SGHRS and CDR2 YFSETQ. Trimming cost V 4 bases and J 5 bases; bases outside gene matches: 5. Written as DNA, the CDR3 is TGCGCCAGCAGCCAACAGGGGGCTGAAGATACGCAGTATTTT. This encodes CASSQQGAEDTQYF.

The chain carries TRBV5-1 and TRBJ1-1, with 7 nucleotides matching TRBD1. Germline loops: CDR1 SGHRS, CDR2 YFSETQ. This CDR3 spans 13 amino acids. The junction had 7 bases not matched to a gene; V was cut back by 4 bases and J by 7 bases. Here the CDR3 reads CASSPKGAVEAFF. The CDR3, as DNA: TGCGCCAGCAGCCCCAAGGGGGCGGTTGAAGCTTTCTTT.

The chain recombines TRBV6-4 with TRBJ2-3, with 13 bases fitting TRBD2. CDR3 length: 17 amino acids. Germline lookup yields CDR1 MRHNA and CDR2 SNTAGT. V trimming: 7 bases; J trimming: 4 bases; junction bases outside the gene matches: 11. The CDR3 region is CASKELAGGRLADTQYF. The CDR3 region has the DNA TGTGCCAGCAAGGAACTAGCGGGGGGGCGACTGGCAGATACGCAGTATTTT.

V is TRBV6-1 and J is TRBJ2-7, with TRBD2 identical over 13 bases. The CDR3 totals 15 residues. Trimming removed 6 bases from V and 2 bases from J; junction bases left unmatched: 4. Per germline, CDR1 MNHNS and CDR2 SASEGT. CDR3 bases: TGTGCCAGCAGGAATGGACTAGCGGGGGCCTACGAGCAGTACTTC. Its translation: CASRNGLAGAYEQYF.

The chain is built from TRBV7-8 and TRBJ1-4; no definite D call. Germline CDR1 is SGHVS and CDR2 is FQNEAQ. The CDR3 consists of 15 residues. Trimming cost V 1 base and J 0 bases, with 6 bases left between them. The CDR3 reads CASSLDGATNEKLFF. In DNA form, the CDR3 reads TGTGCCAGCAGCTTAGACGGAGCAACTAATGAAAAACTGTTTTTT. Full variable domain (outside the CDR3, taken from reference TRBV7-8 and TRBJ1-4): GAGVSQSPRYKVAKRGQDVALRCDPISGHVSLFWYQQALGQGPEFLTYFQNEAQLDKSGLPSDRFFAERPEGSVSTLKIQRTQQEDSAVYLCASSLDGATNEKLFFGSGTQLSVL.